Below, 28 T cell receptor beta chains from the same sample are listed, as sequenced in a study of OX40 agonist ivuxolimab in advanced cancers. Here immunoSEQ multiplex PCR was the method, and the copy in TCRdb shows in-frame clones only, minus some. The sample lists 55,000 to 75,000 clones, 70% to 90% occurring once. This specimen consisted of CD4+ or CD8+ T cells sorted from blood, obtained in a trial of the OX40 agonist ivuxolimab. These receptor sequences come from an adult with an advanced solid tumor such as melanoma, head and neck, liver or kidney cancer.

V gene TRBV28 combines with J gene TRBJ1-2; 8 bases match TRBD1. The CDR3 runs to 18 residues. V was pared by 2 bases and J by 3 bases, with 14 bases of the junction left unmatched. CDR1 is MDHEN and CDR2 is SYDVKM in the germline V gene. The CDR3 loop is CASSLMEGRGRQDYGYTF. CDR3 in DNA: TGTGCCAGCAGTTTAATGGAGGGCAGGGGGCGCCAGGACTATGGCTACACCTTC.

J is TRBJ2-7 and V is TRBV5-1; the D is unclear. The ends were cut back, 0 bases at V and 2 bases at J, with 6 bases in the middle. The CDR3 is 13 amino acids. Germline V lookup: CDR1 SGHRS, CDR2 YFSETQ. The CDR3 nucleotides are TGCGCCAGCAGCTTGGCCTACCCCTACGAGCAGTACGTC. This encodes CASSLAYPYEQYV.

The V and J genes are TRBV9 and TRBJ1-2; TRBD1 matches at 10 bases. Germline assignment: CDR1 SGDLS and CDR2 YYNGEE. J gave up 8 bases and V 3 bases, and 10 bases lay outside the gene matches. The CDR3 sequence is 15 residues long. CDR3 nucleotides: TGTGCCAGCAGCGCAAAGACAGGGGGCGGTTACGGCTACACCTTC. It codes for CASSAKTGGGYGYTF.

This chain's CDR3 is CASSWGQERGTGELFF. CDR3 DNA sequence: TGTGCCAGCAGCTGGGGACAGGAGAGGGGCACCGGGGAGCTGTTTTTT. The chain uses TRBV5-5 and TRBJ2-2; 8 nucleotides align to TRBD1. CDR1 is SGHKS and CDR2 is YYEKEE in the germline V gene (reference sequence). This CDR3 is 16 amino acids long. J was trimmed by 4 bases and V by 3 bases; bases with no gene match: 8.

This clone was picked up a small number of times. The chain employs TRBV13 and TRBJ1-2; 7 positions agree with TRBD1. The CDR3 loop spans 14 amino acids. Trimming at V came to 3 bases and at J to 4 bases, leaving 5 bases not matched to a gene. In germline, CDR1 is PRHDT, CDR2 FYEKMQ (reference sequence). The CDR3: CASSFPGGGYGYTF. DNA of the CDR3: TGTGCCAGCAGCTTCCCAGGGGGAGGCTATGGCTACACCTTC.

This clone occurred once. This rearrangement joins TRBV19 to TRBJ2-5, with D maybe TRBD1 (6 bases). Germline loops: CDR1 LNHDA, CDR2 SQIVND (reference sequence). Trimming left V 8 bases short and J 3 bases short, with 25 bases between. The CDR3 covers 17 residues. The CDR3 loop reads CASGSSNGQWKEETQYF. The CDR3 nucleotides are TGTGCCAGTGGCTCGAGTAATGGACAGTGGAAGGAAGAGACCCAGTACTTC.

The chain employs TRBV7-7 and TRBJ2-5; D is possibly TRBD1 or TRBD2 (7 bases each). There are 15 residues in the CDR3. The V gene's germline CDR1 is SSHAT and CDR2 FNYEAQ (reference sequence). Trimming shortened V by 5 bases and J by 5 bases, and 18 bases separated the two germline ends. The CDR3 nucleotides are TGTGCCAGCAGCCCTCTGGGAGGGGGCAAGGAGACCCAGTACTTC. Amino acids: CASSPLGGGKETQYF.

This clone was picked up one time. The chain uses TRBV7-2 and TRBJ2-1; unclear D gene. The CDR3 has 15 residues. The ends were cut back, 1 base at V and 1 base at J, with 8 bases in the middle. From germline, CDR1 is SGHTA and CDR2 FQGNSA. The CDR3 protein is CASSLGTPSYNEQFF. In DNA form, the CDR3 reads TGTGCCAGCAGCTTAGGGACGCCGTCCTACAATGAGCAGTTCTTC.

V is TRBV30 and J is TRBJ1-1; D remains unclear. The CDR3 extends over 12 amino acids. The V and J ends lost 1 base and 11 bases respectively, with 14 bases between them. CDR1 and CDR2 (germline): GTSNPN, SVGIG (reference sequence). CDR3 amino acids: CAWSGVSGSAFF. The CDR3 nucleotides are TGTGCCTGGAGTGGGGTCTCGGGGTCGGCTTTCTTT.

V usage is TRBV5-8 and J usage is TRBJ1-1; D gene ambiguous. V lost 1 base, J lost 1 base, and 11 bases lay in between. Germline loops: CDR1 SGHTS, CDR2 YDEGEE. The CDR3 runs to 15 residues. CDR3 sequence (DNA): TGTGCCAGCAGCTTGCCCCGGGTTCCGAACACTGAAGCTTTCTTT. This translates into CASSLPRVPNTEAFF.

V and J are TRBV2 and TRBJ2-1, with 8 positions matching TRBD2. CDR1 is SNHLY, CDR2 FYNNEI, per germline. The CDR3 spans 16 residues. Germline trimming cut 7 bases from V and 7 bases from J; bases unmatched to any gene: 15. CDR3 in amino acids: CASIPLQRGQGNEQFF. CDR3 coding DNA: TGTGCCAGCATCCCCCTACAGCGGGGGCAGGGGAATGAGCAGTTCTTC.

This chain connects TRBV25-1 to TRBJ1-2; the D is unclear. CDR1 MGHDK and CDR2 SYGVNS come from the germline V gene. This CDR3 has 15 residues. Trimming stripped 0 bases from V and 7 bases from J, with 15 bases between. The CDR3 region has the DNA TGTGCCAGCAGTGAATATCGAATGGAGGCCTCTGGCTACACCTTC. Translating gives CASSEYRMEASGYTF.

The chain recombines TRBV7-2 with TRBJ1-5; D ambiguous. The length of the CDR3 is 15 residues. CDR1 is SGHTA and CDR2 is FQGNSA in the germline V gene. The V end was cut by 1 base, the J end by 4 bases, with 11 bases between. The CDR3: CASSLGVAANQPQHF. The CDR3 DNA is TGTGCCAGCAGCTTAGGAGTTGCGGCGAATCAGCCCCAGCATTTT.

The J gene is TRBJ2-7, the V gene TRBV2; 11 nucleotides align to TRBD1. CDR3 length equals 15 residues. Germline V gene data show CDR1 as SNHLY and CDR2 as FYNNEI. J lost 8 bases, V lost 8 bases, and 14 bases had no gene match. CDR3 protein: CASEPGQGGFLKQYF. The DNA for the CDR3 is TGTGCCAGCGAGCCGGGACAGGGGGGCTTCTTGAAGCAGTACTTC. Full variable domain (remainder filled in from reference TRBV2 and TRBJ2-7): EPEVTQTPSHQVTQMGQEVILRCVPISNHLYFYWYRQILGQKVEFLVSFYNNEISEKSEIFDDQFSVERPDGSNFTLKIRSTKLEDSAMYFCASEPGQGGFLKQYFGPGTRLTVT.

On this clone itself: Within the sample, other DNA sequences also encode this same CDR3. The CDR3 DNA follows: TGTGCCAGCAGTGTTAGCGGGGGGGCAGGAGATACGCAGTATTTT. As protein: CASSVSGGAGDTQYF. The rearrangement joins TRBV6-5 to TRBJ2-3; 11 nucleotides line up with TRBD2. The germline V gene has CDR1 MNHEY and CDR2 SVGAGI. Trimming at V came to 5 bases and at J to 5 bases, leaving 6 bases not matched to a gene. The CDR3 runs to 15 residues.

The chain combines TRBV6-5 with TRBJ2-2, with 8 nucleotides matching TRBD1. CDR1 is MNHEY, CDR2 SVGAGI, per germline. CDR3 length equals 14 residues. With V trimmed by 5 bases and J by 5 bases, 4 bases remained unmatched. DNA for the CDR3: TGTGCCAGCAGTAGCACAGGGGGAACCGGGGAGCTGTTTTTT. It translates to CASSSTGGTGELFF.

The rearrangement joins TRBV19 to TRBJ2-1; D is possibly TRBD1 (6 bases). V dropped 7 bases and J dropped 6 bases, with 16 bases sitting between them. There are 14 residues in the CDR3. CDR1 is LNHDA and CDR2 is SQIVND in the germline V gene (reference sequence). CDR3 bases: TGTGCCAGTACGTTGGGACAAACGTTCAATGAGCAGTTCTTC. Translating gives CASTLGQTFNEQFF.

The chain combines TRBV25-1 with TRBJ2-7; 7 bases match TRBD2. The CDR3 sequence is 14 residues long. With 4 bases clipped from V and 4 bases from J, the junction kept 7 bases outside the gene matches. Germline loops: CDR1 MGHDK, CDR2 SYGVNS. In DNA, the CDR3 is TGTGCCAGCAGTGTGGGGGGACTACTGTACGAGCAGTACTTC. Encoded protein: CASSVGGLLYEQYF.

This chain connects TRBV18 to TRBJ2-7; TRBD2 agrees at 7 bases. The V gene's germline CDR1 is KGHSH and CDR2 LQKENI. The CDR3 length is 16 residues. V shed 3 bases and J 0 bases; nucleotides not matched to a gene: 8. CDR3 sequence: CASSPRGSHSSYEQYF. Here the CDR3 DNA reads TGTGCCAGCTCACCCCGCGGGAGCCACAGCTCCTACGAGCAGTACTTC. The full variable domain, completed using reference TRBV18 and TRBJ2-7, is NAGVMQNPRHLVRRRGQEARLRCSPMKGHSHVYWYRQLPEEGLKFMVYLQKENIIDESGMPKERFSAEFPKEGPSILRIQQVVRGDSAAYFCASSPRGSHSSYEQYFGPGTRLTVT.

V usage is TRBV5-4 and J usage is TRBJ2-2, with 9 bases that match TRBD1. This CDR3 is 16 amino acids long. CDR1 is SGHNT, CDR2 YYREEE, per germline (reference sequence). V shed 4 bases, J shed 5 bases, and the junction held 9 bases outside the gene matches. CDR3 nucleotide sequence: TGTGCCAGCAGCCAGCTGGGACAGGGCTTAACCGGGGAGCTGTTTTTT. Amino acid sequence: CASSQLGQGLTGELFF.

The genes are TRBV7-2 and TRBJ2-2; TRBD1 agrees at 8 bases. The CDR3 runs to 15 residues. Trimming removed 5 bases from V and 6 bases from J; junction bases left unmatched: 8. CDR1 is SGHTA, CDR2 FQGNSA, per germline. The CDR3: CASSRSTGDAGELFF. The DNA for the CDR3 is TGTGCCAGCAGCCGGTCGACAGGGGATGCCGGGGAGCTGTTTTTT.

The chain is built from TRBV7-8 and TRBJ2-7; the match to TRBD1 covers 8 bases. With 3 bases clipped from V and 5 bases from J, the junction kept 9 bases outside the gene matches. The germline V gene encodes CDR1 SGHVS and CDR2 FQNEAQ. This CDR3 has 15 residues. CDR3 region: CASSFVGQGHDEQYV. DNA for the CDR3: TGTGCCAGCAGCTTCGTCGGACAGGGCCATGACGAGCAGTACGTC.

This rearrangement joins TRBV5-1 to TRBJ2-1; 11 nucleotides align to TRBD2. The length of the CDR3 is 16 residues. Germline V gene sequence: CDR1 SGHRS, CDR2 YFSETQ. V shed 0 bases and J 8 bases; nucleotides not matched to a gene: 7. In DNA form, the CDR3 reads TGCGCCAGCAGCTTGGGGTCGACTAGCGGGAACTATGAGCAGTTCTTC. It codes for CASSLGSTSGNYEQFF. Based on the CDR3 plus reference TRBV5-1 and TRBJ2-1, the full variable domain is KAGVTQTPRYLIKTRGQQVTLSCSPISGHRSVSWYQQTPGQGLQFLFEYFSETQRNKGNFPGRFSGRQFSNSRSEMNVSTLELGDSALYLCASSLGSTSGNYEQFFGPGTRLTVL.

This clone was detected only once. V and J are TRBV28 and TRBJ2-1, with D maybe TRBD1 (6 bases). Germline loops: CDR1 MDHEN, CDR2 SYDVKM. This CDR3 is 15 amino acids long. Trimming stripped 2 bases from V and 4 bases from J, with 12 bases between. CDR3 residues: CASSLIGGQYNEQFF. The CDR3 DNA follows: TGTGCCAGCAGTTTAATTGGGGGCCAGTACAATGAGCAGTTCTTC.

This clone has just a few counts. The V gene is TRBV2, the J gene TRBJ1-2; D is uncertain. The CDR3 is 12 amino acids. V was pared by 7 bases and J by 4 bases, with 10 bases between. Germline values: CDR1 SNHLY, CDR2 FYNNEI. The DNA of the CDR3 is TGTGCCAGCATGAGACCGATCTATGGCTACACCTTC. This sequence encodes CASMRPIYGYTF.

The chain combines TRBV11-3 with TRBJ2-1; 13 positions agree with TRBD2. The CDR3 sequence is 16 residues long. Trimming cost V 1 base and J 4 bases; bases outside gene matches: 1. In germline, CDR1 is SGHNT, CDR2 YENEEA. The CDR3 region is CASSLGLAGGYNEQFF. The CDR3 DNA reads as TGTGCCAGCAGCTTAGGACTAGCGGGGGGATACAATGAGCAGTTCTTC. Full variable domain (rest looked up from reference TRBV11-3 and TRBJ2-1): EAGVVQSPRYKIIEKKQPVAFWCNPISGHNTLYWYLQNLGQGPELLIRYENEEAVDDSQLPKDRFSAERLKGVDSTLKIQPAELGDSAVYLCASSLGLAGGYNEQFFGPGTRLTVL.

The CDR3 nucleotides are TGTGCCAGCAGTACGACAGGGGGCGCCTATAATTCACCCCTCCACTTT. This sequence encodes CASSTTGGAYNSPLHF. The rearrangement joins TRBV28 to TRBJ1-6, with 10 nucleotides matching TRBD1. Germline V lookup: CDR1 MDHEN, CDR2 SYDVKM. Losses at the gene ends were 5 bases for V and 2 bases for J; bases not matched to a gene: 3. CDR3 length: 16 amino acids.

The chain's CDR3 is CASSARGYYEQYF. The CDR3, as DNA: TGTGCCAGCAGCGCCAGGGGGTACTACGAGCAGTACTTC. The chain recombines TRBV11-2 with TRBJ2-7; 7 nucleotides align to TRBD1. The CDR3 sequence is 13 residues long. The germline gives CDR1 SGHAT, CDR2 FQNNGV. V trimming: 5 bases; J trimming: 3 bases; junction bases outside the gene matches: 4.